The next 4 T cell receptor beta chains were all read from a single sample in a study of somatic mutations in cytotoxic T cells in rheumatoid arthritis. This table comes from immunoSEQ multiplex PCR, and its TCRdb copy is limited to in-frame clones, with some not included. The data show roughly 8,200 clones, under 80% seen once. Sample: CD8+ T cells sorted from blood. These receptors all stem from an adult with rheumatoid arthritis.

CDR3 coding DNA: TGTGCCAGCAGCTTAACCGGGACAGGGACCACTGAAGCTTTCTTT. Encoded protein: CASSLTGTGTTEAFF. J is TRBJ1-1 and V is TRBV11-1; TRBD1 matches 9 bases. The CDR3 loop spans 15 amino acids. V trimming: 2 bases; J trimming: 4 bases; junction bases outside the gene matches: 5. CDR1 and CDR2 from the germline V gene are SGHAT and FQDESV (reference sequence).

The chain links TRBV7-8 to TRBJ2-7; 7 nucleotides align to TRBD2. Trimming took 8 bases from V and 0 from J; bases not matched to a gene: 13. Germline values: CDR1 SGHVS, CDR2 FQNEAQ. This CDR3 spans 16 amino acids. The CDR3 nucleotides are TGTGCCAGCGCTTTCGGGAAGCGGGGATACTCCTACGAGCAGTACTTC. This gives the protein CASAFGKRGYSYEQYF.

This clone occurred a few times. The rearrangement links TRBV5-1 to TRBJ2-7; 9 bases map to TRBD1. With 3 bases clipped from V and 5 bases from J, the junction kept 6 bases outside the gene matches. This CDR3 region has 14 residues. Germline CDR1 is SGHRS and CDR2 is YFSETQ. The CDR3 region is CASSSTGGSDEQYF. CDR3 nucleotide sequence: TGCGCCAGCAGCTCAACAGGGGGCAGCGACGAGCAGTACTTC.

The chain is built from TRBV7-9 and TRBJ2-2, with 8 bases aligning to TRBD2. From germline, CDR1 is SEHNR and CDR2 FQNEAQ (reference sequence). The CDR3 has 16 residues. Trimming removed 7 bases from V and 1 base from J; junction bases left unmatched: 8. DNA of the CDR3: TGTGCCAGCATACCCCTTGCGGGGGGGAACACCGGGGAGCTGTTTTTT. Its translation: CASIPLAGGNTGELFF.